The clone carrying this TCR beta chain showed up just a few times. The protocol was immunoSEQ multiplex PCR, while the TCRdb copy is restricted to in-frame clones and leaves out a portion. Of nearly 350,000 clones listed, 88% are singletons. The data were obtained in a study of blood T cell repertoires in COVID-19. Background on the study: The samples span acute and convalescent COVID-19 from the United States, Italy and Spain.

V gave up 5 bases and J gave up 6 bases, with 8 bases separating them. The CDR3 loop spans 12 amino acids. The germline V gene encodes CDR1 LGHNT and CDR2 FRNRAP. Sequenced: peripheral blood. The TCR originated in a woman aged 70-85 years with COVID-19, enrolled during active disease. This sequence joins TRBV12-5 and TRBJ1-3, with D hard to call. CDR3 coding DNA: TGTGCTAGTGGTCATACTGAAAACACCATATATTTT. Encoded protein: CASGHTENTIYF.